A selection of T cell receptor beta chains follows, all from one sample in a study of blood T cell repertoires in COVID-19. Only in-frame clones appear in the TCRdb table, and some are missing; sequencing was by immunoSEQ multiplex PCR. The table lists about 310,000 clones, 87% of them singletons, with more than 8.5% in the top ten. The sample was PBMCs or T cells enriched from blood (not recorded which). The receptors come from a woman in her late teens or twenties who had recovered from COVID-19. CDR3s include the opening cysteine and the closing phenylalanine or tryptophan. The order of the fields is J gene, clone size, V gene, D gene, CDR3 DNA, CDR3 protein. The D gene is left open where the match is weak. Size values are once, few and many counts, or a class for expanded clones, and some rows have none.

>TRBJ1-3|NA|TRBV7-9|TRBD1
TGTGCCAGCAGCCGGACGGACAGGCTGGCTGGAAACACCATATATTTT
CASSRTDRLAGNTIYF
>TRBJ2-5|NA|TRBV9|TRBD1
TGTGCCAGCAGCCTACAGGGGGGCCAAGAGACCCAGTACTTC
CASSLQGGQETQYF
>TRBJ2-2|NA|TRBV9|TRBD1
TGTGCCAGCAGCTCTCCAACAGGGGTCGGGGACACCGGGGAGCTGTTTTTT
CASSSPTGVGDTGELFF
>TRBJ1-4|NA|TRBV6-1|NA
TGTGCCAGCAGTGAAAGCAGGGGCAGGAAGCTAAGTAGGGAAAAACTGTTTTTT
CASSESRGRKLSREKLFF
>TRBJ2-7|NA|TRBV7-8|TRBD1
TGTGCCAGCAGCTTATCGGGACAGGGAGCCTACGAGCAGTACTTC
CASSLSGQGAYEQYF
>TRBJ1-3|once|TRBV20-1|TRBD1
TGCAGTGCTAGTTGGGGGGACAGGGGAAACACCATATATTTT
CSASWGDRGNTIYF
>TRBJ2-4|NA|TRBV7-2|NA
TGTGCCAGCAGCTTAGGTGGGGGCCGGCAAGCCAAAAACATTCAGTACTTC
CASSLGGGRQAKNIQYF
>TRBJ2-3|NA|TRBV14|NA
TGTGCCAGCAGCCAAGAACTAGGGACAGATACGCAGTATTTT
CASSQELGTDTQYF
>TRBJ2-7|NA|TRBV6-5|NA
TGTGCCAGCAGTCCCGCCGGGGGAGCGATCTACGAGCAGTACTTC
CASSPAGGAIYEQYF
>TRBJ1-2|NA|TRBV3-1/TRBV3-2|TRBD1
TGTGCCAGCAGCCAGACAGGGCCTGCTAACTATGGCTACACCTTC
CASSQTGPANYGYTF
>TRBJ2-2|NA|TRBV27|NA
TGTGCCAGCAGACCCCTTACAGGGCTTGGCACCGGGGAGCTGTTTTTT
CASRPLTGLGTGELFF
>TRBJ2-5|few|TRBV20-1|NA
TGCAGTGCTAGTATGGGGGCCCCAGAGACCCAGTACTTC
CSASMGAPETQYF
>TRBJ2-5|NA|TRBV18|TRBD1
TGTGCCAGCTCACCGACAGGGGACCGCCAAGAGACCCAGTACTTC
CASSPTGDRQETQYF
>TRBJ1-2|NA|TRBV5-8|NA
TGTGCCAGCAGCTTAATAAGGGGTGTCTATGGCTACACCTTC
CASSLIRGVYGYTF
>TRBJ2-1|NA|TRBV10-3|TRBD1
TGTGCCATCAGTGAACAGGGGGACCAGGGTGAGCAGTTCTTC
CAISEQGDQGEQFF
>TRBJ1-5|NA|TRBV3-1/TRBV3-2|NA
TGTGCCAGCAGCGACCCCGGGAGACTCAATCAGCCCCAGCATTTT
CASSDPGRLNQPQHF
>TRBJ2-5|once|TRBV18|NA
TGTGCCAGCTCACCCCTTGGAGTAGATATTGTTGCGACCCAGTACTTC
CASSPLGVDIVATQYF
>TRBJ2-7|NA|TRBV19|TRBD1
TGTGCCAGTAGCAACAGGGGGTTTTCCTACGAGCAGTACTTC
CASSNRGFSYEQYF
>TRBJ1-4|NA|TRBV7-9|NA
TGTGCCAGCAGCTCGCTCTACAGTCCAACTAATGAAAAACTGTTTTTT
CASSSLYSPTNEKLFF
>TRBJ2-7|NA|TRBV11-2|TRBD2
TGTGCCAGCAGCTCGGGGGACGGGACTAGCCGACACGAGCAGTACTTC
CASSSGDGTSRHEQYF
>TRBJ1-2|NA|TRBV6-2/TRBV6-3|NA
TGTGCCAGCAGCCACATCGGGGGCTACACCTTC
CASSHIGGYTF
>TRBJ2-3|once|TRBV5-1|NA
TGCGCCAGCAGCTTTGGTGGGGAGAGCCCAGATACGCAGTATTTT
CASSFGGESPDTQYF
>TRBJ2-1|NA|TRBV30|NA
TGTGCCTGGAGTGTACGGTGGGAGCAGTTCTTC
CAWSVRWEQFF
>TRBJ2-1|NA|TRBV7-2|NA
TGTGCCAGCAGCCCTTTCGGCTCCTACAATGAGCAGTTCTTC
CASSPFGSYNEQFF
>TRBJ1-2|NA|TRBV7-3|TRBD1
TGTGCCAGCAGCCCGGGACAGGGTAACTATGGCTACACCTTC
CASSPGQGNYGYTF
>TRBJ1-2|NA|TRBV7-8|TRBD1
TGTGCCAGCAGCTTCCGAGACAGGGGGCTTACCGGCTACACCTTC
CASSFRDRGLTGYTF
>TRBJ2-7|NA|TRBV7-2|TRBD2
TGTGCCAGCAGCTTAAGGACTAGCGACTCCTACGAGCAGTACTTC
CASSLRTSDSYEQYF
>TRBJ1-1|NA|TRBV5-6|TRBD1
TGTGCCAGCAGCGCACAGGGGTACACTGAAGCTTTCTTT
CASSAQGYTEAFF
>TRBJ2-1|NA|TRBV11-2|TRBD2
TGTGCCAGCAGCTTAGTATTCCTAGCGGGAGGGCCGAAAGGGTTAGAGCAGTTCTTC
CASSLVFLAGGPKGLEQFF
>TRBJ1-6|once|TRBV7-8|TRBD1
TGTGCCAGCAGCCAGTACAGGGGAATTAATTCACCCCTCCACTTT
CASSQYRGINSPLHF
>TRBJ2-2|NA|TRBV27|NA
TGTGCCAGCAGCCCTAGAGGTCCCACCGGGGAGCTGTTTTTT
CASSPRGPTGELFF
>TRBJ2-5|NA|TRBV29-1|TRBD2
TGCAGCGTTGGAGGTAGCGGGGGATACCAAGAGACCCAGTACTTC
CSVGGSGGYQETQYF
>TRBJ1-1|NA|TRBV5-1|TRBD1
TGCGCCAGCAGCTTGAGGGGACAGGGGACTTGGGACACTGAAGCTTTCTTT
CASSLRGQGTWDTEAFF
>TRBJ2-1|NA|TRBV6-2/TRBV6-3|NA
TGTGCCAGCAGTTACGCCTGGCGGCCTTCCTACAATGAGCAGTTCTTC
CASSYAWRPSYNEQFF
>TRBJ2-1|NA|TRBV11-1|NA
TGTGCCAGCAGCCGCCCGACAGAAGCTCACAATGAGCAGTTCTTC
CASSRPTEAHNEQFF
>TRBJ2-1|once|TRBV5-1|NA
TGCGCCAGCAGCTTGGTCGCTAGCGCCGACAATGAGCAGTTCTTC
CASSLVASADNEQFF
>TRBJ2-7|NA|TRBV2|TRBD2
TGTGCCAGCAGGGGGACTAGCGGGGGATACGAGCAGTACTTC
CASRGTSGGYEQYF
>TRBJ2-5|NA|TRBV10-3|TRBD2
TGTGCCATCCGTTCCTCTAGCGGCCAAGAGACCCAGTACTTC
CAIRSSSGQETQYF
>TRBJ2-7|few|TRBV13|NA
TGTGCCAGCAGCTTAGTGGAGGCTACTAGCGAGCAGTACTTC
CASSLVEATSEQYF
>TRBJ2-2|NA|TRBV6-5|NA
TGTGCCGTCAGAGGGGGAGCTGTTACGGCCGGGGAGCTGTTTTTT
CAVRGGAVTAGELFF
>TRBJ2-7|NA|TRBV7-2|TRBD2
TGTGCCAGCAGCTTCCCTATAGCGGGAGCGTACGAGCAGTACTTC
CASSFPIAGAYEQYF
>TRBJ2-5|NA|TRBV7-2|NA
TGTGCCAGCAGCCCCCGTCCTCAAGAGACCCAGTACTTC
CASSPRPQETQYF
>TRBJ1-4|NA|TRBV11-2|TRBD1
TGTGCCAGCAGCGGGATAAGAGGGGGCTTTGAAAAACTGTTTTTT
CASSGIRGGFEKLFF
>TRBJ1-4|NA|TRBV6-5|NA
TGTGCCAGCAGCCGTACAGGGACAAATGAAAAACTGTTTTTT
CASSRTGTNEKLFF
>TRBJ1-2|NA|TRBV7-2|NA
TGTGCCAGCAGGCGGGGGGAAGGAGATGGCTACACCTTC
CASRRGEGDGYTF
>TRBJ1-3|once|TRBV18|NA
TGTGCCAGCTCACCACTAACTCGGTCGGGAAACACCATATATTTT
CASSPLTRSGNTIYF
>TRBJ1-6|few|TRBV7-2|NA
TGTGCCAGCAGCTTAGTCTACGGTTCGAATTCACCCCTCCACTTT
CASSLVYGSNSPLHF
>TRBJ2-1|NA|TRBV25-1|TRBD2
TGTGCCAGCAGTGAATGGGGGACTAGCTCAATGAATGAGCAGTTCTTC
CASSEWGTSSMNEQFF
>TRBJ2-7|NA|TRBV5-1|TRBD2
TGCGCCAGCAGCTCAACTAGCGGAGGTAACTACGAGCAGTACTTC
CASSSTSGGNYEQYF
>TRBJ2-2|NA|TRBV2|TRBD2
TGTGCCAGCAGGGGACTAGCGAGGCGGGGGGAGCTGTTTTTT
CASRGLARRGELFF
>TRBJ1-1|NA|TRBV6-5|NA
TGTGCCAGCAGTTATTTGGGCCCCGTAATGCATGAAGCTTTCTTT
CASSYLGPVMHEAFF
>TRBJ2-7|few|TRBV24-1|NA
TGTGCCACCAGTGATAGCTACTCCTACGAGCAGTACTTC
CATSDSYSYEQYF
>TRBJ1-3|NA|TRBV19|NA
TGTGCCAGTAGTATTCGGGGGACGGGAGTAACTGGAAACACCATATATTTT
CASSIRGTGVTGNTIYF